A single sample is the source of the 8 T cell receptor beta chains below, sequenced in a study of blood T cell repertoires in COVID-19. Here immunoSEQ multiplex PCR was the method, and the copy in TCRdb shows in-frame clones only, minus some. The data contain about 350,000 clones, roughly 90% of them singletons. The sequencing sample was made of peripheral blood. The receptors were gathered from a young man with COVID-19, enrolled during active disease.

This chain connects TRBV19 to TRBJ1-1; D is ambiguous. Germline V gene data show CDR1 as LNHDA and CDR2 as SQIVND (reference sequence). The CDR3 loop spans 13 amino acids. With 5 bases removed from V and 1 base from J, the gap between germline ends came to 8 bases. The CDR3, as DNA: TGTGCCAGTAGTTCCAGTGGGAACACTGAAGCTTTCTTT. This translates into CASSSSGNTEAFF.

The chain's CDR3 is CASSNGSGVPDIQYF. CDR3 DNA sequence: TGTGCCAGCAGCAATGGGAGCGGGGTCCCAGACATTCAGTACTTC. The chain carries TRBV21-1 and TRBJ2-4; whether TRBD2, the table's D call, matches the DNA was not checked. TRBV21-1 is tagged as a pseudogene. CDR3 size: 15 residues.

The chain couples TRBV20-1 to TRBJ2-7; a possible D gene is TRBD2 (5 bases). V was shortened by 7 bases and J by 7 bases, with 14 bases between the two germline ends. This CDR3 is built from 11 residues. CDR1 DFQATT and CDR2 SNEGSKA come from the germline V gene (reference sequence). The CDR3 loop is CSGGHPGEQYF. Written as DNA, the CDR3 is TGCAGTGGAGGTCATCCGGGGGAGCAGTACTTC.

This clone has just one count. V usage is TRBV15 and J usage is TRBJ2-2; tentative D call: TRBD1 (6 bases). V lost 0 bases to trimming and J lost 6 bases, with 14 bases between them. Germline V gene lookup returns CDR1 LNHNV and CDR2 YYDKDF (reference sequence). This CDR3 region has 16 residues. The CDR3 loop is CATSRDLQGMAGELFF. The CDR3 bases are TGTGCCACCAGCAGAGATCTACAGGGTATGGCCGGGGAGCTGTTTTTT.

The CDR3 coding sequence is TGTGCCAGCAGTGGTTCCCAGGGGGCATCTATCCTGAACACTGAAGCTTTCTTT. Protein product: CASSGSQGASILNTEAFF. The chain has TRBV2 and TRBJ1-1, with 8 bases identical to TRBD1. J was trimmed by 0 bases and V by 4 bases; bases with no gene match: 13. From germline, CDR1 is SNHLY and CDR2 FYNNEI. The CDR3 has 18 amino acids.

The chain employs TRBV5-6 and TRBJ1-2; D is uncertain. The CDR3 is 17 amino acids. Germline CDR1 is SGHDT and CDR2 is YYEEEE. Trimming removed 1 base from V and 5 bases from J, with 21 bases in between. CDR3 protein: CASSLIGVGPSTYGYTF. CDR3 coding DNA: TGTGCCAGCAGCTTGATTGGCGTGGGCCCTTCTACTTATGGCTACACCTTC. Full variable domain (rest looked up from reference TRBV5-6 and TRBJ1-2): DAGVTQSPTHLIKTRGQQVTLRCSPKSGHDTVSWYQQALGQGPQFIFQYYEEEERQRGNFPDRFSGHQFPNYSSELNVNALLLGDSALYLCASSLIGVGPSTYGYTFGSGTRLTVV.

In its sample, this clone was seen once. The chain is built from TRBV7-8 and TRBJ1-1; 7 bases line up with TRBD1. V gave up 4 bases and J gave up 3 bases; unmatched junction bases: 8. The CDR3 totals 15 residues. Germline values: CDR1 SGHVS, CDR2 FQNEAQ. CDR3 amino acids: CASSSRRDSYTEAFF. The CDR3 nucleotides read TGTGCCAGCAGCTCAAGACGGGACAGCTACACTGAAGCTTTCTTT.

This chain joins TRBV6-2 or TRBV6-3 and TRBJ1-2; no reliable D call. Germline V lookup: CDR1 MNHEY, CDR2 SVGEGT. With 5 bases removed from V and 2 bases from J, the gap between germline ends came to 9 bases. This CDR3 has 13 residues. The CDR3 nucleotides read TGTGCCAGCAGTCTAGACGGAAACTATGGCTACACCTTC. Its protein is CASSLDGNYGYTF.